The 8 T cell receptor beta chains listed next were all sequenced from one sample in a study of shared clonotypes between healthy human individuals. Measured with immunoSEQ multiplex PCR; TCRdb has only the in-frame clones, and not every one. The sample lists 2 million to 2.5 million clones, just over 90% seen once, with about 0.37% in the top ten. The sequenced sample consisted of naive CD4+ T cells from PBMCs. Subset in this sample: CD45RA+ positively selected. These TCRs come from a man younger than 35 in good health. Some clones in this sample may be carry-over from other donors' samples.

The V gene is TRBV28, the J gene TRBJ2-7; 9 bases are shared with TRBD2. The junction had 3 bases not matched to a gene; V was cut back by 1 base and J by 2 bases. CDR3 length equals 15 residues. Germline V gene data show CDR1 as MDHEN and CDR2 as SYDVKM. The CDR3 protein is CASSLYGGRAYEQYF. CDR3 nucleotides: TGTGCCAGCAGTTTATACGGCGGGAGGGCCTACGAGCAGTACTTC.

This clone was counted a single time. This rearrangement joins TRBV28 to TRBJ1-4; tentative D call: TRBD1 (5 bases). Between the trimmed V and J ends, which lost 6 bases and 5 bases, there was a span of 22 bases. Germline assignment: CDR1 MDHEN and CDR2 SYDVKM. The CDR3 has 17 residues. The CDR3 loop is CASRPMAGPRGNEKLFF. The CDR3 DNA reads TGTGCCAGCAGACCGATGGCAGGACCCCGGGGGAATGAAAAACTGTTTTTT.

The chain combines TRBV28 with TRBJ2-6, with a tentative D call TRBD1 (6 bases). The CDR3 length is 17 residues. CDR1 is MDHEN and CDR2 is SYDVKM in the germline V gene. Trimming shortened V by 3 bases and J by 0 bases, and 12 bases separated the two germline ends. The DNA for the CDR3 is TGTGCCAGCAGTTTGCCAGGGGCGGTCTCTGGGGCCAACGTCCTGACTTTC. Protein sequence: CASSLPGAVSGANVLTF.

The V and J genes are TRBV28 and TRBJ2-6; 7 bases are shared with TRBD1. Trimming removed 5 bases from V and 0 bases from J; junction bases left unmatched: 7. The CDR3 is 17 amino acids. CDR1 and CDR2 from the germline V gene are MDHEN and SYDVKM. The CDR3 spells CASSPLDRVSGANVLTF. CDR3 DNA sequence: TGTGCCAGCAGTCCCCTCGACAGGGTCTCTGGGGCCAACGTCCTGACTTTC.

The rearrangement uses TRBV5-1 and TRBJ2-5; D is unresolved. Germline V gene lookup returns CDR1 SGHRS and CDR2 YFSETQ. V dropped 0 bases and J dropped 1 base, with 19 bases sitting between them. The CDR3 totals 18 residues. The CDR3, as DNA: TGCGCCAGCAGCTTGGTCCCACCGGCGAATCGACCCCAAGAGACCCAGTACTTC. The encoded protein is CASSLVPPANRPQETQYF.

CDR3 nucleotide sequence: TGTGCCAGCAGTTTACTAATCCCCGCCGGGGAGCTGTTTTTT. Its translation is CASSLLIPAGELFF. J is TRBJ2-2 and V is TRBV27; D gene ambiguous. From germline, CDR1 is MNHEY and CDR2 SMNVEV (reference sequence). The CDR3 is 14 residues long. Trimming took 2 bases from V and 6 from J, leaving 10 bases between them.

This chain joins TRBV15 and TRBJ1-2, with unresolved D. The CDR3 runs 15 residues. Between the trimmed V and J ends, which lost 0 bases and 0 bases, there was a span of 8 bases. The germline CDR1 and CDR2 sequences are LNHNV and YYDKDF (reference sequence). The CDR3 DNA follows: TGTGCCACCAGCAGAGATAGCATTTCTAACTATGGCTACACCTTC. Amino acid sequence: CATSRDSISNYGYTF.

The chain has TRBV27 and TRBJ1-2, with 11 bases matching TRBD1. The CDR3 consists of 13 residues. Germline V gives CDR1 MNHEY, CDR2 SMNVEV (reference sequence). V lost 9 bases, J lost 8 bases, and 8 bases stayed unmatched. CDR3 sequence (DNA): TGTGCCAGTCCCGGACAGGGGGCTCGGGGCTACACCTTC. It is translated as CASPGQGARGYTF.